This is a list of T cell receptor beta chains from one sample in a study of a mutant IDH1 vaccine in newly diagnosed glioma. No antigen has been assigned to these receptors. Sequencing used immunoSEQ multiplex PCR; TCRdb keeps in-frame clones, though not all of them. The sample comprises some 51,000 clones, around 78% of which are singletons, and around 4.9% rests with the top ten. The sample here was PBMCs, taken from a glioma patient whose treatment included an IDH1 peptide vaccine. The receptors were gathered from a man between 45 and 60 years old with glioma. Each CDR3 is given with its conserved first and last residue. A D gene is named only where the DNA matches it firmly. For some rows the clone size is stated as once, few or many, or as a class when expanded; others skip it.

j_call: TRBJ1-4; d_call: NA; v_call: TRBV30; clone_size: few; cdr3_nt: TGTGCCTGGAGTGTACGAGAAAAACTGTTTTTT; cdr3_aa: CAWSVREKLFF
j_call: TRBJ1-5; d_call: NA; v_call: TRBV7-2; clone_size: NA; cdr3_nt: TGTGCCAGCAGCTTAGCGTTTGGGTTTAGCAATCAGCCCCAGCATTTT; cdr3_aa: CASSLAFGFSNQPQHF
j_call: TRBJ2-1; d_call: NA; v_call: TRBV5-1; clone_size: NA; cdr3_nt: TGCGCCAGCAGCCAGTACAATGAGCAGTTCTTC; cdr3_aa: CASSQYNEQFF
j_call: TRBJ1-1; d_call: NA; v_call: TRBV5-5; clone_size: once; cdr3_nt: TGTGCCAGCAGCTTGGGGGAGGTATTCATACTTGGCCCGAACACTGAAGCTTTCTTT; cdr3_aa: CASSLGEVFILGPNTEAFF
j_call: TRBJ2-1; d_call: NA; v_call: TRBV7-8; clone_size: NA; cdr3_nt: TGTGCCAGCAGCTTAGCGACGACAAACATTGAGCAGTTCTTC; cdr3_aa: CASSLATTNIEQFF
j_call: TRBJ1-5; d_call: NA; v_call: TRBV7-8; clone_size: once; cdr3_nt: TGTGCCAGCAGCTTAGGGGGCGGTAATCAGCCCCAGCATTTT; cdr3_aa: CASSLGGGNQPQHF
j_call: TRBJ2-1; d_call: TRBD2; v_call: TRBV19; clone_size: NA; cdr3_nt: TGTGCCAGTACCCCGACTAGCGGGGTGTCTAATGAGCAGTTCTTC; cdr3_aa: CASTPTSGVSNEQFF
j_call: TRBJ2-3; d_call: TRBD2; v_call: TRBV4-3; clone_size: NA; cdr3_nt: TGCGCCAGCAGCCAAGTAAACCCTAGCGGGGGTAGCACAGATACGCAGTATTTT; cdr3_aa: CASSQVNPSGGSTDTQYF
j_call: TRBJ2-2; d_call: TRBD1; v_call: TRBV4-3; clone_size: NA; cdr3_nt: TGCGCCAGCAGCTGGGGACAGGGAAGAAACACCGGGGAGCTGTTTTTT; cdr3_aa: CASSWGQGRNTGELFF
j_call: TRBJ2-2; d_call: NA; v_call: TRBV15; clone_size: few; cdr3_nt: TGTGCCACCCGAACGGGGGAGGAAACCGGGGAGCTGTTTTTT; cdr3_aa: CATRTGEETGELFF
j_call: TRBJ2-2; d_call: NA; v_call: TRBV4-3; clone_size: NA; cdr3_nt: TGCGCCAGCAGCCGTCACGCGAGGGGCAGTTCCACCGGGGAGCTGTTTTTT; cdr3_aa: CASSRHARGSSTGELFF
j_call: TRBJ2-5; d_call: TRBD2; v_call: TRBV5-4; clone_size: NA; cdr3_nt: TGTGCCAGCAGCCTGGGGTTAGCGGGGGTCCAGGAGACCCAGTACTTC; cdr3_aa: CASSLGLAGVQETQYF
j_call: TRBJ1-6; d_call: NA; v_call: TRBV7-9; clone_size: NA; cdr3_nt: TGTGCCAGCAGCTTAGAGGGTAATTCACCCCTCCACTTT; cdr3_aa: CASSLEGNSPLHF
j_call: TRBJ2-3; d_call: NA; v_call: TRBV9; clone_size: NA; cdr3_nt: TGTGCCAGCAGCGTAGCGGGGAAAACCGATACGCAGTATTTT; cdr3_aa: CASSVAGKTDTQYF
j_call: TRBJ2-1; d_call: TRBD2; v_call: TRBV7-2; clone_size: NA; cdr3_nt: TGTGCCAGCAGCCTGACTAGCGGGGGGCCGGAGCAGTTCTTC; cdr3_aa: CASSLTSGGPEQFF
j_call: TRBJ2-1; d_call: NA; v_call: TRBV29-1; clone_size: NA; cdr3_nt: TGCAGCGTGATACAGGGCGGCAGGGCCAATGAGCAGTTCTTC; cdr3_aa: CSVIQGGRANEQFF
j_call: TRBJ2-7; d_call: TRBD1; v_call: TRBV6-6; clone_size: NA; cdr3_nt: TGTGCCAGCACCCCGACAGGGGGACCCTACGAGCAGTACTTC; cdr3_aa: CASTPTGGPYEQYF
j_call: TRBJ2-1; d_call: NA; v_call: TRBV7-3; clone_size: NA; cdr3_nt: TGTGCCAGCAGCTTAGGAGTTAGCTACAATGAGCAGTTCTTC; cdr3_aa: CASSLGVSYNEQFF
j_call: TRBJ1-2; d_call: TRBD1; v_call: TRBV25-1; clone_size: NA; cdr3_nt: TGTGCCAGCAGTGACGGGACAGTCTATGGCTACACCTTC; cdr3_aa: CASSDGTVYGYTF
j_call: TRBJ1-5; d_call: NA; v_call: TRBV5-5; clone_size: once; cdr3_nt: TGTGCCAGCAGCTGGTCGAATAGCAATCAGCCCCAGCATTTT; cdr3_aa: CASSWSNSNQPQHF
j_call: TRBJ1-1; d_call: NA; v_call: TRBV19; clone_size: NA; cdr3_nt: TGTGCCAGTAGTATTTCGGTTCTGGGCACTGAAGCTTTCTTT; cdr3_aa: CASSISVLGTEAFF
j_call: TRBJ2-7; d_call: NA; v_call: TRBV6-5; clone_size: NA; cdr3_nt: TGTGCCAGCAGTTTTTCTGCAGTTAACGAGCAGTACTTC; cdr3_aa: CASSFSAVNEQYF
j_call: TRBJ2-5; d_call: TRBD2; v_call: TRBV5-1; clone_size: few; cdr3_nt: TGCGCCAGCAGCTTTACCAGCGGGGGGGCCTCAGAGACCCAGTACTTC; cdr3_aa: CASSFTSGGASETQYF
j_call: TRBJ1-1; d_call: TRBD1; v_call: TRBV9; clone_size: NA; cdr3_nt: TGTGCCAGCAGCGTAGCTCCAGGGGGCTGGAACACTGAAGCTTTCTTT; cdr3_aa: CASSVAPGGWNTEAFF
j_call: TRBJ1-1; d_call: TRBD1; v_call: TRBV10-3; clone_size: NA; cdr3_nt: TGTGCCATCAGGGGGACAGTAAACACTGAAGCTTTCTTT; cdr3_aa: CAIRGTVNTEAFF
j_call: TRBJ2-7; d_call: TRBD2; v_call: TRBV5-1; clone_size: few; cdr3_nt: TGCGCCAGCAGCCCGGCGGGGGACGAGCAGTACTTC; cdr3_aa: CASSPAGDEQYF
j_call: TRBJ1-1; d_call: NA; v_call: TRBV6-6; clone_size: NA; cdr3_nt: TGTGCCAGCAAATTCGGGACGGGGGGCAAGAACACTGAAGCTTTCTTT; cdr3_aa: CASKFGTGGKNTEAFF
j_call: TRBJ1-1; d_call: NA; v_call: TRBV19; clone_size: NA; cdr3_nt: TGTGCCAGTAGTAACATAGCCAACACTGAAGCTTTCTTT; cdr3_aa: CASSNIANTEAFF
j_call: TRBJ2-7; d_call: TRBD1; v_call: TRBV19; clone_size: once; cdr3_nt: TGTGCCAGTAGTATGCCGGGACAGGATCTCCACTACGAGCAGTACTTC; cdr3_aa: CASSMPGQDLHYEQYF
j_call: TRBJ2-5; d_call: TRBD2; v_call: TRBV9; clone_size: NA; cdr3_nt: TGTGCCAGCAGCTCAGCTAGCGGGGGGGCGAGTGAGACCCAGTACTTC; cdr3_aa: CASSSASGGASETQYF
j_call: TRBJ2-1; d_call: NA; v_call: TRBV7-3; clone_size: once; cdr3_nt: TGTGCCAGCAGCCTCGGGGGAGTCAATGAGCAGTTCTTC; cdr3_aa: CASSLGGVNEQFF
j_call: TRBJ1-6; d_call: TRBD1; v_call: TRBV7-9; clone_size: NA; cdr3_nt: TGTGCCAGCAGCGCCGGGACAGCTAATTCACCCCTCCACTTT; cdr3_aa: CASSAGTANSPLHF
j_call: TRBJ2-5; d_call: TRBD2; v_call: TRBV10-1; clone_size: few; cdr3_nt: TGCGCCAGCAGTTATAGCGGGGGGGCGGAGACCCAGTACTTC; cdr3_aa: CASSYSGGAETQYF
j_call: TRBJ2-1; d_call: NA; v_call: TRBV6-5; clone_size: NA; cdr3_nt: TGTGCCAGCAGTTGGGGCCGAATCCAGGGTAATGAGCAGTTCTTC; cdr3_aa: CASSWGRIQGNEQFF
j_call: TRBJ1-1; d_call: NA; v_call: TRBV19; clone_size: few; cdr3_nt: TGTGCCAGTAGTCTCGTAGAGGGTGGAACTGAAGCTTTCTTT; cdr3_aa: CASSLVEGGTEAFF
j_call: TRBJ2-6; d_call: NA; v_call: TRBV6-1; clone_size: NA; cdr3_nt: TGTGCCAGCAGTCACGGAGGCTCTGGGGCCAACGTCCTGACTTTC; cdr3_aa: CASSHGGSGANVLTF
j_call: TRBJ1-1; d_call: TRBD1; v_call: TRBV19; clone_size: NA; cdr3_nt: TGTGCCAGTAGTGCAGGGGGAGTCGGGAACACTGAAGCTTTCTTT; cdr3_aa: CASSAGGVGNTEAFF
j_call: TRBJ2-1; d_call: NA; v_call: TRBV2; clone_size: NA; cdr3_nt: TGTGCCAGCGCGGGGCCAAACAATGAGCAGTTCTTC; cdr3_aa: CASAGPNNEQFF
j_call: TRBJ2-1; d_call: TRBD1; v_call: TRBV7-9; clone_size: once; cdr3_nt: TGTGCCAGCAGCTATGAAGGGGGCGATGAGCAGTTCTTC; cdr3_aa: CASSYEGGDEQFF
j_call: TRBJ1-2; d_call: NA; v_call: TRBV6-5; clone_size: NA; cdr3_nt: TGTGCCAGCCGGGGGGACCTCTATGGCTACACCTTC; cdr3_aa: CASRGDLYGYTF
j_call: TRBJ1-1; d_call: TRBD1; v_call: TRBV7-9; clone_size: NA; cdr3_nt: TGTGCCAGCAGCCCCCAGGGGGGTGTGTACACTGAAGCTTTCTTT; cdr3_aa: CASSPQGGVYTEAFF
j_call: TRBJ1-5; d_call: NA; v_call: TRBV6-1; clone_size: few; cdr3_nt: TGTGCCAGCAATTACAGGAATCAGCCCCAGCATTTT; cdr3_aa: CASNYRNQPQHF
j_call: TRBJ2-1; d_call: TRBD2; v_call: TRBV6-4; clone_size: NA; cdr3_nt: TGTGCCAGCAGTGTGGACGGGGGGGCCATGTCACACAATGAGCAGTTCTTC; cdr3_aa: CASSVDGGAMSHNEQFF
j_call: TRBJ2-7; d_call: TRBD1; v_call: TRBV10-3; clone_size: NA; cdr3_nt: TGTGCCATCAGTGAGGAGGGACAGAGAATATACGAGCAGTACTTC; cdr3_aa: CAISEEGQRIYEQYF
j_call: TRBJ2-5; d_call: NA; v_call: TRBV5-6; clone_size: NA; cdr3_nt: TGTGCCAGCAGCCCGGGACTGTCCGGAGTTACCCAGTACTTC; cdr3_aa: CASSPGLSGVTQYF
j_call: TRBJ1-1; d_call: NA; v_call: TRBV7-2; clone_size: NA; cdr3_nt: TGTGCCAGCAGCTCAAGACCCCAGGGAACCCGGAACACTGAAGCTTTCTTT; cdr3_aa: CASSSRPQGTRNTEAFF
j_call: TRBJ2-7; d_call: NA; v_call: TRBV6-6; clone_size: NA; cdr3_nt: TGTGCCAGCAGTTACCCCCAGGGGAGCTCCTACGAGCAGTACTTC; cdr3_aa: CASSYPQGSSYEQYF
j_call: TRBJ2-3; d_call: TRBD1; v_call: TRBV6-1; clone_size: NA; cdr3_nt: TGTGCCAGCAGTGACTGGGACAGGGGCACAGATACGCAGTATTTT; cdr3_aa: CASSDWDRGTDTQYF
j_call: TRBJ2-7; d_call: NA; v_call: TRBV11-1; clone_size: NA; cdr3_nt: TGTGCCAGCAGCCATTCCTACGAGCAGTACTTC; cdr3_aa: CASSHSYEQYF
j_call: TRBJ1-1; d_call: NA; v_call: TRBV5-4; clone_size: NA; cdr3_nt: TGTGCCAGCAGCTTGTACAGCACTGAAGCTTTCTTT; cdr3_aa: CASSLYSTEAFF